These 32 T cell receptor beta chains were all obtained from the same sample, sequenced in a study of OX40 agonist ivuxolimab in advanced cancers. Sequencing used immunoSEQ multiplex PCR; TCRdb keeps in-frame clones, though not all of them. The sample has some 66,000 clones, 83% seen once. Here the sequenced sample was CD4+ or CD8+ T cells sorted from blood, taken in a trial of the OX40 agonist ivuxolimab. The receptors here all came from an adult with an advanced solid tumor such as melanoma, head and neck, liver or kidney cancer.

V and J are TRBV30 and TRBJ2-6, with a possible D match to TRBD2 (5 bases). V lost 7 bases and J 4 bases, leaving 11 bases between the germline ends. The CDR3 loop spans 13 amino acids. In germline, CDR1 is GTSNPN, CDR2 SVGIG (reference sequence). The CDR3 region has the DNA TGTGCCTCCCCGGGGAGAGGGGCCAACGTCCTGACTTTC. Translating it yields CASPGRGANVLTF.

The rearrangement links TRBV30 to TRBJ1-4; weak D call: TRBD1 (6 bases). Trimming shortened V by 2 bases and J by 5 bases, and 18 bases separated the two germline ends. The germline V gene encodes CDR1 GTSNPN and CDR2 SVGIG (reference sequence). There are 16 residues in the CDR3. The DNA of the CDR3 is TGTGCCTGGAGTCGCTCGGGCGGACAGTTAAATGAAAAACTGTTTTTT. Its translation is CAWSRSGGQLNEKLFF.

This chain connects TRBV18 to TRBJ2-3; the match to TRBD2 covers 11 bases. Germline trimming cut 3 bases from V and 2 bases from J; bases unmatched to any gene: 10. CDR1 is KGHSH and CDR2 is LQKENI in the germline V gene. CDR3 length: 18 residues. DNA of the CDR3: TGTGCCAGCTCACCCCGGGGTCTAGCGGGAGGCGCCACAGATACGCAGTATTTT. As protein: CASSPRGLAGGATDTQYF.

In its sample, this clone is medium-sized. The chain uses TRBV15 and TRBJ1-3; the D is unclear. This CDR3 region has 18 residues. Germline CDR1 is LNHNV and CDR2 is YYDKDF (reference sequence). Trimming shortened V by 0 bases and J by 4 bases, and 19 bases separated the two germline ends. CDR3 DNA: TGTGCCACCAGCAGAGATCTTACCTTCTCAACCTACGGAAACACCATATATTTT. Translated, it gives CATSRDLTFSTYGNTIYF.

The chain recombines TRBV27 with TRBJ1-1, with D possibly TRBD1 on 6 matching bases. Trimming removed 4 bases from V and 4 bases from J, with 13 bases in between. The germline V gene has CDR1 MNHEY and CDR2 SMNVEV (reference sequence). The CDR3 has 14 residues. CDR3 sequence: CASSWGRGFTEAFF. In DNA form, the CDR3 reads TGTGCCAGCAGTTGGGGCAGGGGATTCACTGAAGCTTTCTTT.

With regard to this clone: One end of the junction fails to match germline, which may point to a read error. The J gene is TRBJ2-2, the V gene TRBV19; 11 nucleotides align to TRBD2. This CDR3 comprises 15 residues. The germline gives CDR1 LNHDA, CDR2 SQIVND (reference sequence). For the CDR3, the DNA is TGTGCCTGTAGCGGGAGGGAGTCCAACACCGGGGAGCTGTTTTTT. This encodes CACSGRESNTGELFF.

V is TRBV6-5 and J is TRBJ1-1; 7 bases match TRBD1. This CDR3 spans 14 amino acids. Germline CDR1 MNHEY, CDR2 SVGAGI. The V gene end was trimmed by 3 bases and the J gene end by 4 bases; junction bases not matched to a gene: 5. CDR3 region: CASSYSPGGTEAFF. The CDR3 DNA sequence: TGTGCCAGCAGTTATTCCCCAGGGGGCACTGAAGCTTTCTTT.

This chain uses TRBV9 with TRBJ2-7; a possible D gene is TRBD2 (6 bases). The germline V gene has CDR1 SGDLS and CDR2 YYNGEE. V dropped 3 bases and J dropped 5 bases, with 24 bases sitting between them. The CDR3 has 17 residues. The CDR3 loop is CASSAFPGSAGWDEQYF. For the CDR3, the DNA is TGTGCCAGCAGCGCGTTTCCGGGCTCAGCGGGTTGGGACGAGCAGTACTTC.

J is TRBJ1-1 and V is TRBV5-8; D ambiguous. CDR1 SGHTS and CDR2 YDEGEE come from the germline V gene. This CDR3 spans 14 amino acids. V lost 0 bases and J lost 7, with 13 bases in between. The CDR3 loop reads CASSLGVLGGEAFF. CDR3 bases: TGTGCCAGCAGCTTGGGAGTTTTAGGCGGTGAAGCTTTCTTT.

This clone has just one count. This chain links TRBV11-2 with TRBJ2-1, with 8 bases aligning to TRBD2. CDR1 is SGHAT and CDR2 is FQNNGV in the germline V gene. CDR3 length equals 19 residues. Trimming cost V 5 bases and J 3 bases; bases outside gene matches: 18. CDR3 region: CASSRGVLGPAGGYNEQFF. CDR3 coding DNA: TGTGCCAGCAGCAGAGGAGTTCTGGGCCCGGCGGGGGGCTACAATGAGCAGTTCTTC. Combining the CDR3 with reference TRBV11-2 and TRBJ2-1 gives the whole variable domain EAGVAQSPRYKIIEKRQSVAFWCNPISGHATLYWYQQILGQGPKLLIQFQNNGVVDDSQLPKDRFSAERLKGVDSTLKIQPAKLEDSAVYLCASSRGVLGPAGGYNEQFFGPGTRLTVL.

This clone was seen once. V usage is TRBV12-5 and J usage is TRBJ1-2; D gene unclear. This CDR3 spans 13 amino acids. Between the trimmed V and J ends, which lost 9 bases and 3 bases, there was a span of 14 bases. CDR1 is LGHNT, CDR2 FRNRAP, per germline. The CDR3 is CASLLAGDYGYTF. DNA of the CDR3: TGTGCTAGCCTCCTTGCCGGCGACTATGGCTACACCTTC. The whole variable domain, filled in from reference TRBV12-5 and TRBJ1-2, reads DARVTQTPRHKVTEMGQEVTMRCQPILGHNTVFWYRQTMMQGLELLAYFRNRAPLDDSGMPKDRFSAEMPDATLATLKIQPSEPRDSAVYFCASLLAGDYGYTFGSGTRLTVV.

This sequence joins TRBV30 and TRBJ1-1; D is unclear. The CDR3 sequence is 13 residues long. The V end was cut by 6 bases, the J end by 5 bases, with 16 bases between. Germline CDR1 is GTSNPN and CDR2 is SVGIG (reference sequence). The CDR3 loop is CACSRARGTEAFF. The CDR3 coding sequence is TGTGCCTGCTCGCGTGCTCGAGGTACTGAAGCTTTCTTT.

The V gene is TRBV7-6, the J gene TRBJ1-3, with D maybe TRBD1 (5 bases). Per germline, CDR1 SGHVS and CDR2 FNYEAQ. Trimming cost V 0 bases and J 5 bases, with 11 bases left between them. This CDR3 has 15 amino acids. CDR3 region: CASSLAEGPRNTIYF. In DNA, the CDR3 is TGTGCCAGCAGCTTAGCGGAGGGGCCGAGAAACACCATATATTTT.

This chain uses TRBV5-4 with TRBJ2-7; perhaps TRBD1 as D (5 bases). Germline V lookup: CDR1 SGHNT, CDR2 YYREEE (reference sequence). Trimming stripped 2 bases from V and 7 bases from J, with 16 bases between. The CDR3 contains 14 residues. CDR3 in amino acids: CASSFQVGRAEQYF. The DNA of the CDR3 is TGTGCCAGCAGCTTTCAGGTCGGCAGGGCGGAGCAGTACTTC.

The CDR3 region is CASSRLNTEAFF. The CDR3 nucleotides are TGTGCCAGCAGCCGGTTGAACACTGAAGCTTTCTTT. V is TRBV6-5 and J is TRBJ1-1; unclear D gene. The V gene lost 6 bases and the J gene lost 0 bases, with 5 bases spanning the gap. CDR1 and CDR2 (germline): MNHEY, SVGAGI. The CDR3 consists of 12 residues.

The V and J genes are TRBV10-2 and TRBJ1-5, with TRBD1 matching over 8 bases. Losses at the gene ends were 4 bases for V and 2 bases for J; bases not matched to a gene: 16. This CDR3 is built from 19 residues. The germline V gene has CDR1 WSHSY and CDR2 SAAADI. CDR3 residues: CASSVWTGTSSLGNQPQHF. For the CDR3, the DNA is TGCGCCAGCAGTGTTTGGACAGGGACGTCCAGCTTGGGCAATCAGCCCCAGCATTTT.

CDR3: CASSLDGGVSYEQYF. The CDR3 DNA sequence: TGTGCCAGCAGCTTGGACGGGGGCGTCTCCTACGAGCAGTACTTC. The V gene is TRBV5-4, the J gene TRBJ2-7; D is perhaps TRBD1 or TRBD2 (6 bases each). Looked up from germline, CDR1 is SGHNT and CDR2 is YYREEE (reference sequence). Trimming removed 0 bases at V and 0 bases at J, with 10 bases between. This CDR3 is built from 15 residues.

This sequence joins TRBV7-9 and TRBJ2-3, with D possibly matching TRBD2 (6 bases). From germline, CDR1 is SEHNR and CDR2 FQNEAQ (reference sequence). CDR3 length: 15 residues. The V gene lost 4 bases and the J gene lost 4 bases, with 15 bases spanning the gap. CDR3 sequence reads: CASSWGLRDADTQYF. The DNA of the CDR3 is TGTGCCAGCAGCTGGGGACTTAGGGATGCAGATACGCAGTATTTT. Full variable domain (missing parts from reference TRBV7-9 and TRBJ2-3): DTGVSQNPRHKITKRGQNVTFRCDPISEHNRLYWYRQTLGQGPEFLTYFQNEAQLEKSRLLSDRFSAERPKGSFSTLEIQRTEQGDSAMYLCASSWGLRDADTQYFGPGTRLTVL.

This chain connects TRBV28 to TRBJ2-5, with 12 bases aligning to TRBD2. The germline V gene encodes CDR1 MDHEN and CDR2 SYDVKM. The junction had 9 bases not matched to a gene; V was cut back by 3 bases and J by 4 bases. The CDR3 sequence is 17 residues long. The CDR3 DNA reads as TGTGCCAGCAGTTTGGGGCTAGCGGGAGGGCAGAGAGAGACCCAGTACTTC. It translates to CASSLGLAGGQRETQYF. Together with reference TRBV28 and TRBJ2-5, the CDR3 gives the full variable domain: DVKVTQSSRYLVKRTGEKVFLECVQDMDHENMFWYRQDPGLGLRLIYFSYDVKMKEKGDIPEGYSVSREKKERFSLILESASTNQTSMYLCASSLGLAGGQRETQYFGPGTRLLVL.

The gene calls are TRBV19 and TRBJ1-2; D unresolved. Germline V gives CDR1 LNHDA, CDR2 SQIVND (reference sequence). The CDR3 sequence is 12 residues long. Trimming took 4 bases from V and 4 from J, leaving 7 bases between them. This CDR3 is CASSRELYGYTF. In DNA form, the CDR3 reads TGTGCCAGTAGTAGGGAACTCTATGGCTACACCTTC. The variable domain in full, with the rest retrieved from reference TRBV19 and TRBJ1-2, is DGGITQSPKYLFRKEGQNVTLSCEQNLNHDAMYWYRQDPGQGLRLIYYSQIVNDFQKGDIAEGYSVSREKKESFPLTVTSAQKNPTAFYLCASSRELYGYTFGSGTRLTVV.

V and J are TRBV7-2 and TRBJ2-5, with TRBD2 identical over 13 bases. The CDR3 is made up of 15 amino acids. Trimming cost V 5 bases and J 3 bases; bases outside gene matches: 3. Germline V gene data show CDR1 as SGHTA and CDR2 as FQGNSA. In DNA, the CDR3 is TGTGCCAGCAGCAAAGGACTAGCGGGAGAAGAGACCCAGTACTTC. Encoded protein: CASSKGLAGEETQYF.

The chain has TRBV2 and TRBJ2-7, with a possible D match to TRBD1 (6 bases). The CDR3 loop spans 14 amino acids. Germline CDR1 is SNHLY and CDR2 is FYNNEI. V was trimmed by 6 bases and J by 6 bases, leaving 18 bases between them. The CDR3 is CASRLGQTLREQYF. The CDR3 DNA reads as TGTGCCAGCAGACTCGGACAGACCTTACGCGAGCAGTACTTC.

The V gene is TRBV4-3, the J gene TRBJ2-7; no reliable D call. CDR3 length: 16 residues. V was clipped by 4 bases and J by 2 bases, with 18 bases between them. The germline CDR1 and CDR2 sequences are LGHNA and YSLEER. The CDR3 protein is CASSPPFRAPAYEQYF. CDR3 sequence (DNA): TGCGCCAGCAGCCCCCCTTTTCGAGCGCCAGCCTACGAGCAGTACTTC.

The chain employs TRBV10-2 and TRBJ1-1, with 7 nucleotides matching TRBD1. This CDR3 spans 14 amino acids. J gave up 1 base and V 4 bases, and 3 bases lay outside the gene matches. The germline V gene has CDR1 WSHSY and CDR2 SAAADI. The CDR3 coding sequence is TGCGCCAGCAGTGGGGGACAGCAGAACACTGAAGCTTTCTTT. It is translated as CASSGGQQNTEAFF.

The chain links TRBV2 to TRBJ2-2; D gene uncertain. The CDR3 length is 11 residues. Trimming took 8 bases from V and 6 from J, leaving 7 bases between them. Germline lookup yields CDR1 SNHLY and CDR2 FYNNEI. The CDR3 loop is CASCDPGELFF. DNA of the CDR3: TGTGCCAGCTGCGATCCCGGGGAGCTGTTTTTT.

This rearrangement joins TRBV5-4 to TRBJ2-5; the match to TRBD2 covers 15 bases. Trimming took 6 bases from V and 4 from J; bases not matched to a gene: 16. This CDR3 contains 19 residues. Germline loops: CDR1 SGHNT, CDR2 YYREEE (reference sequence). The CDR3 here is CASNQEPGLAGGLGETQYF. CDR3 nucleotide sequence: TGTGCCAGCAACCAAGAACCGGGACTAGCGGGAGGATTGGGAGAGACCCAGTACTTC. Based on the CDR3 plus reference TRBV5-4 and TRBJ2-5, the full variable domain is ETGVTQSPTHLIKTRGQQVTLRCSSQSGHNTVSWYQQALGQGPQFIFQYYREEENGRGNFPPRFSGLQFPNYSSELNVNALELDDSALYLCASNQEPGLAGGLGETQYFGPGTRLLVL.

CDR3 nucleotide sequence: TGCGCCAGCAGCTTGGCAAGGACTAGCGGTGTTTGGCGGTTCTTC. Its translation is CASSLARTSGVWRFF. J is TRBJ2-1 and V is TRBV5-1; TRBD2 aligns across 10 bases. The CDR3 consists of 15 residues. V was clipped by 0 bases and J by 15 bases; unmatched bases: 12. Germline loops: CDR1 SGHRS, CDR2 YFSETQ.

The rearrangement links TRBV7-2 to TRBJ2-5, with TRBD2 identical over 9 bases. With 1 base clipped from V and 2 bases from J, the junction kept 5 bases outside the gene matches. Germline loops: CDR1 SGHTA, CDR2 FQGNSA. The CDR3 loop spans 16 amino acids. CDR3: CASSLGLLAGQETQYF. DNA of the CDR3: TGTGCCAGCAGCTTAGGACTTCTAGCGGGGCAAGAGACCCAGTACTTC.

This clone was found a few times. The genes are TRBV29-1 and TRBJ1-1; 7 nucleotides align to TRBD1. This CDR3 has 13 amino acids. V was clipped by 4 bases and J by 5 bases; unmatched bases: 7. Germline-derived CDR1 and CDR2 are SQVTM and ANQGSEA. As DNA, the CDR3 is TGCAGCGTTGCAGAGGGGGCAGAGACTGAAGCTTTCTTT. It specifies CSVAEGAETEAFF.

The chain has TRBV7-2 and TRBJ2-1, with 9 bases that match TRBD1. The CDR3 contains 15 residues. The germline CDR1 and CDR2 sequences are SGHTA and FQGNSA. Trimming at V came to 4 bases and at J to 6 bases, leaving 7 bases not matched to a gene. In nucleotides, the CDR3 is TGTGCCAGCAGCTACCGGGACAGGGTCGGCAATGAGCAGTTCTTC. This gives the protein CASSYRDRVGNEQFF.

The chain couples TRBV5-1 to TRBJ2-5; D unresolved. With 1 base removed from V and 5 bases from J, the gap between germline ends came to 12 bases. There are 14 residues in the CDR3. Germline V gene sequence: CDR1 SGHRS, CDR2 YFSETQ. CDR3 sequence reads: CASSLRRPGETQYF. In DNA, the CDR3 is TGCGCCAGCAGCTTGAGGCGGCCCGGGGAGACCCAGTACTTC.

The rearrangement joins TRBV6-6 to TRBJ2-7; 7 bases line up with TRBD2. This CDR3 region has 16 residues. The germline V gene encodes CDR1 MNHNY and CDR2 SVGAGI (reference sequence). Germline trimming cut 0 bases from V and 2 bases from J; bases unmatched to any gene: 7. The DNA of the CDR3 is TGTGCCAGCAGTTACTCTAACCTAGCGGACGCCTACGAGCAGTACTTC. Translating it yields CASSYSNLADAYEQYF.